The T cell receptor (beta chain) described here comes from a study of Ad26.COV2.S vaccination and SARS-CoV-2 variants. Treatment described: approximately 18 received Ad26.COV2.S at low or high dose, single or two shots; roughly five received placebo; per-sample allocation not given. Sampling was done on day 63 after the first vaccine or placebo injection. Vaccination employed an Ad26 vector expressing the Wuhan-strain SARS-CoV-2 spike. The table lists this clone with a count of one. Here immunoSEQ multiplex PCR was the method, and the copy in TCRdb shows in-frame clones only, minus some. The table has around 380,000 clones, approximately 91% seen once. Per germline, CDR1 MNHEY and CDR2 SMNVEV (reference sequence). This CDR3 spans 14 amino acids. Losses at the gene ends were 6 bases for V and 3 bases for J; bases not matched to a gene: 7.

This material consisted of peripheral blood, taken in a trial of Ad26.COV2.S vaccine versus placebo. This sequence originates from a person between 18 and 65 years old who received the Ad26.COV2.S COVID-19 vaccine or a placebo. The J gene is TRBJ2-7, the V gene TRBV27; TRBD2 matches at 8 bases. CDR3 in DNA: TGTGCCAGCAGCCCCGGCGGGGGGTTCTACGAGCAGTACTTC. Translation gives CASSPGGGFYEQYF.